The clone carrying this T cell receptor beta chain was found many times. Germline CDR1 and CDR2: SGHDN and FVKESK. The junction had 9 bases not matched to a gene; V was cut back by 1 base and J by 3 bases. The CDR3 extends over 16 amino acids. A second about 6 to 12 cycle PCR used barcoded and J-beta primers. Each CDR3 protein gets one entry after TCRdb re-called the 5' RACE reads with MiXCR. The sample comprises 500,000 to 550,000 distinct CDR3 sequences, nearly 25% of which are singletons, and less than 9% rests with the top ten. The sample comes from a study of blood T cells in healthy people across ages. These data also formed part of another study, on T cells of mothers and their children.

Input material: blood. The J gene is TRBJ2-7, the V gene TRBV14; 7 positions agree with TRBD1. This sequence was found in a boy aged 5-17 years in good health. CDR3 bases: TGTGCCAGCAGCCAAGCTGCCTGGCAGGGGGACTACGAGCAGTACTTC. Translation: CASSQAAWQGDYEQYF.